These 14 T cell receptor beta chains came from one sample sequenced in a study of technical replicates of blood from a few donors. Method: immunoSEQ multiplex PCR; TCRdb's copy keeps in-frame clones and lacks some. The sample has about 75,000 clones, around 93% seen once. Sequencing input: T cells isolated from PBMCs. All receptors derive from a human donor in good health.

The V gene is TRBV5-6, the J gene TRBJ2-7, with D possibly matching TRBD1 (6 bases). The CDR3 is made up of 13 amino acids. Trimming removed 7 bases from V and 3 bases from J, with 14 bases in between. Germline CDR1 SGHDT, CDR2 YYEEEE. The CDR3 region is CASGGGKGYEQYF. DNA for the CDR3: TGTGCCAGCGGGGGCGGAAAGGGCTACGAGCAGTACTTC.

The gene calls are TRBV2 and TRBJ2-1; 7 bases line up with TRBD1. V dropped 8 bases and J dropped 3; count of bases not matched to a gene: 1. This CDR3 has 12 amino acids. The V gene's germline CDR1 is SNHLY and CDR2 FYNNEI. The DNA for the CDR3 is TGTGCCAGCGGGGACAGCTACAATGAGCAGTTCTTC. It codes for CASGDSYNEQFF.

The chain employs TRBV7-2 and TRBJ2-3, with D maybe TRBD2 (5 bases). V lost 10 bases to trimming and J lost 2 bases, with 13 bases between them. The length of the CDR3 is 13 residues. Germline V lookup: CDR1 SGHTA, CDR2 FQGNSA. The CDR3: CATTADLTDTQYF. The DNA for the CDR3 is TGTGCCACTACAGCGGACCTCACAGATACGCAGTATTTT. Drawing the rest from reference TRBV7-2 and TRBJ2-3, the complete variable domain is GAGVSQSPSNKVTEKGKDVELRCDPISGHTALYWYRQSLGQGLEFLIYFQGNSAPDKSGLPSDRFSAERTGGSVSTLTIQRTQQEDSAVYLCATTADLTDTQYFGPGTRLTVL.

The chain is built from TRBV6-4 and TRBJ2-1; TRBD1 is a possible D gene (6 bases). Trimming removed 0 bases from V and 1 base from J, with 13 bases in between. Germline V gives CDR1 MRHNA, CDR2 SNTAGT. CDR3 length equals 17 residues. CDR3 nucleotides: TGTGCCAGCAGTGACTCGAATTATAGGGGGTCCTACAATGAGCAGTTCTTC. Its translation is CASSDSNYRGSYNEQFF.

The chain combines TRBV2 with TRBJ2-1, with 9 bases that match TRBD1. Germline V CDR1 and CDR2: SNHLY, FYNNEI. The CDR3 has 14 amino acids. With 4 bases clipped from V and 9 bases from J, the junction kept 7 bases outside the gene matches. The CDR3 DNA follows: TGTGCCAGCAGTGGTGGGACAGGGACCGGTGAGCAGTTCTTC. Translating it yields CASSGGTGTGEQFF.

The rearrangement joins TRBV5-1 to TRBJ1-1; 9 bases align to TRBD1. Looked up from germline, CDR1 is SGHRS and CDR2 is YFSETQ. This CDR3 has 18 residues. Trimming at V came to 1 base and at J to 0 bases, leaving 10 bases not matched to a gene. The CDR3 spells CASSLHGDRELLNTEAFF. Here the CDR3 DNA reads TGCGCCAGCAGCTTGCATGGGGACAGGGAATTATTGAACACTGAAGCTTTCTTT.

The chain combines TRBV6-5 with TRBJ2-7; 7 nucleotides match TRBD2. CDR3 length: 15 amino acids. Per germline, CDR1 MNHEY and CDR2 SVGAGI. The V and J ends lost 7 bases and 0 bases, in that order; junction bases with no gene match: 9. Here the CDR3 DNA reads TGTGCCAGCACCCCGGGACTATCGAGCTCCTACGAGCAGTACTTC. It encodes CASTPGLSSSYEQYF.

Notes on this clone: One end of the junction does not line up with germline, which may come from a read error. The CDR3 nucleotides read TGCGCCAGCAGTTTGGTTAGCGGGAGGCTCCAAGAGACCCAGTACTTC. Translation gives CASSLVSGRLQETQYF. J is TRBJ2-5 and V is TRBV5-1, with TRBD2 identical over 10 bases. CDR3 size: 16 residues. In germline, CDR1 is SGHRS, CDR2 YFSETQ.

The rearrangement uses TRBV18 and TRBJ1-2; weak D call: TRBD1 (5 bases). Germline V lookup: CDR1 KGHSH, CDR2 LQKENI. The germline V and J ends were trimmed by 3 bases and 7 bases, with 15 bases remaining between them. The CDR3 contains 14 residues. The CDR3 bases are TGTGCCAGCTCACCCAACGCCAGGGTAGGTGGCTACACCTTC. Its protein product is CASSPNARVGGYTF.

The chain carries TRBV6-1 and TRBJ1-1, with D uncertain. Per germline, CDR1 MNHNS and CDR2 SASEGT. The CDR3 sequence is 14 residues long. Trimming removed 5 bases from V and 6 bases from J, with 16 bases in between. CDR3 nucleotide sequence: TGTGCCAGCAGTCCGCTAGGCCCGTCCCCTGAAGCTTTCTTT. Protein sequence: CASSPLGPSPEAFF.

The gene calls are TRBV11-2 and TRBJ1-2; no firm D call. Germline V gene sequence: CDR1 SGHAT, CDR2 FQNNGV. The CDR3 has 14 residues. V was cut by 2 bases and J by 0 bases, with 7 bases left in between. The CDR3 reads CASSLSQSNYGYTF. The CDR3 bases are TGTGCCAGCAGCTTATCACAGTCTAACTATGGCTACACCTTC.

The chain uses TRBV27 and TRBJ2-5; TRBD1 is a possible D gene (5 bases). Trimming stripped 2 bases from V and 5 bases from J, with 15 bases between. The germline V gene has CDR1 MNHEY and CDR2 SMNVEV (reference sequence). The CDR3 extends over 15 amino acids. CDR3 amino acids: CASSLQGLDTETQYF. CDR3 DNA: TGTGCCAGCAGTTTACAGGGCTTGGATACTGAGACCCAGTACTTC.

The V and J genes are TRBV27 and TRBJ2-1, with 7 bases aligning to TRBD1. The CDR3 spans 14 residues. With V trimmed by 3 bases and J by 7 bases, 6 bases remained unmatched. CDR1 MNHEY and CDR2 SMNVEV come from the germline V gene (reference sequence). The CDR3, as DNA: TGTGCCAGCAGTTTGCTTACAGGGGAGAATGAGCAGTTCTTC. Its protein product is CASSLLTGENEQFF.

The rearrangement links TRBV7-9 to TRBJ1-2; tentative D call: TRBD1 (6 bases). CDR1 is SEHNR, CDR2 FQNEAQ, per germline (reference sequence). V was shortened by 5 bases and J by 7 bases, with 17 bases between the two germline ends. The CDR3 totals 14 residues. CDR3 region: CASSQTTGNRGYTF. The CDR3 nucleotides read TGTGCCAGCAGCCAAACAACAGGGAATCGTGGCTACACCTTC.